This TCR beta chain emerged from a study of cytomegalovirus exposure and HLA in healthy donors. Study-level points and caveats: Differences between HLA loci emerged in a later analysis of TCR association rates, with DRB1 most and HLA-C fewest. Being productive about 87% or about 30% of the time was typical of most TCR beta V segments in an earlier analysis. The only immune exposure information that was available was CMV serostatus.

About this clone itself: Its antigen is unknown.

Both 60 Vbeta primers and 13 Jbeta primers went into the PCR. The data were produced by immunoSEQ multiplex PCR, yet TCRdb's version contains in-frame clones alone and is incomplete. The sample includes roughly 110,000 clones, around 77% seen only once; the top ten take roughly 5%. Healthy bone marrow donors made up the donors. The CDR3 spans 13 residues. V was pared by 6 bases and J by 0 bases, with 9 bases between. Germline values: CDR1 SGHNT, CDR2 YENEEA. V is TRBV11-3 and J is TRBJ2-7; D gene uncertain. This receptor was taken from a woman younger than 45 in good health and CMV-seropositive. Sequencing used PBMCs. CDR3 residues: CASSPGGSYEQYF. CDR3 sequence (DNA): TGTGCCAGCAGTCCGGGTGGCTCCTACGAGCAGTACTTC. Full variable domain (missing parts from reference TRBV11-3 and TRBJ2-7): EAGVVQSPRYKIIEKKQPVAFWCNPISGHNTLYWYLQNLGQGPELLIRYENEEAVDDSQLPKDRFSAERLKGVDSTLKIQPAELGDSAVYLCASSPGGSYEQYFGPGTRLTVT.